The entry below gives a single T cell receptor (beta chain) sequence along with its context. The data stem from a study of cytomegalovirus exposure and HLA in healthy donors. Researchers ran the PCR with 60 Vbeta and 13 Jbeta primers. Profiled with immunoSEQ multiplex PCR; TCRdb holds only in-frame clones, not every one. The top ten clones hold approximately 9.6% of a sample with approximately 130,000 clones, around 75% of them seen once. Looked up from germline, CDR1 is GTSNPN and CDR2 is SVGIG (reference sequence). This CDR3 contains 12 residues. The junction had 5 bases not matched to a gene; V was cut back by 7 bases and J by 6 bases.

The material sequenced was PBMCs. The sequence was collected from a woman aged 45-65 years in good health and CMV-seropositive. This chain connects TRBV30 to TRBJ1-4; 7 positions match TRBD1. This chain's CDR3 is CASEGADEKLFF. CDR3 nucleotide sequence: TGTGCCTCTGAGGGGGCAGATGAAAAACTGTTTTTT.